The 8 T cell receptor beta chains presented below share a single source sample, sequenced in a study of T cells expressing NK-cell markers. Reprocessing the 5' RACE reads, TCRdb reports a single entry for every CDR3 protein and omits DNA. Its listing shows 250,000 to 300,000 distinct CDR3 sequences. Source material: blood T cells: a sorted CD56 or NKG2C T cell subset, CD4+ or CD8+ T cells, or bulk PBMC T cells (not recorded which). These receptors were taken from a woman aged 18 to 75 in good health.

This chain connects TRBV6-1 to TRBJ2-5; the TCRdb D gene call, TRBD1, has no DNA to confirm it. CDR1 MNHNS and CDR2 SASEGT come from the germline V gene. This CDR3 region has 15 residues. CDR3 in amino acids: CASSEAGLSLETQYF.

The V gene is TRBV29-1, the J gene TRBJ2-1; TCRdb's assignment of TRBD1 cannot be checked, as there is no DNA. Per germline, CDR1 SQVTM and CDR2 ANQGSEA. This CDR3 comprises 14 residues. CDR3 sequence: CSVADRGRSNEQFF.

The CDR3 sequence is CASSLDRNNEQFF. The V gene is TRBV11-2, the J gene TRBJ2-1. CDR1 and CDR2 (germline): SGHAT, FQNNGV. The CDR3 loop spans 13 amino acids.

This chain connects TRBV7-3 to TRBJ2-1; as DNA is missing, the TRBD1 call by TCRdb cannot be tested. The germline V gene has CDR1 SGHTA and CDR2 FQGTGA. This CDR3 spans 14 amino acids. The CDR3 here is CASSPGTQHNEQFF.

The rearrangement joins TRBV7-2 to TRBJ1-1; the D call from TCRdb, TRBD1, cannot be confirmed without DNA. This CDR3 region has 13 residues. Germline V gives CDR1 SGHTA, CDR2 FQGNSA. CDR3: CASSGRDVAEAFF.

V usage is TRBV7-7 and J usage is TRBJ2-3. The CDR3 loop spans 14 amino acids. Germline CDR1 and CDR2: SSHAT and FNYEAQ (reference sequence). The CDR3 is CASSSDGSTDTQYF.

The chain joins TRBV12-3 or TRBV12-4 to TRBJ1-5; TCRdb's assignment of TRBD1 cannot be checked, as there is no DNA. This CDR3 is 17 amino acids long. Here the CDR3 reads CASSSGQSKTSNQPQHF.

This CDR3 reads CASTQTGDPGTEAFF. The rearrangement joins TRBV5-1 to TRBJ1-1. The CDR3 runs to 15 residues. Germline assignment: CDR1 SGHRS and CDR2 YFSETQ.